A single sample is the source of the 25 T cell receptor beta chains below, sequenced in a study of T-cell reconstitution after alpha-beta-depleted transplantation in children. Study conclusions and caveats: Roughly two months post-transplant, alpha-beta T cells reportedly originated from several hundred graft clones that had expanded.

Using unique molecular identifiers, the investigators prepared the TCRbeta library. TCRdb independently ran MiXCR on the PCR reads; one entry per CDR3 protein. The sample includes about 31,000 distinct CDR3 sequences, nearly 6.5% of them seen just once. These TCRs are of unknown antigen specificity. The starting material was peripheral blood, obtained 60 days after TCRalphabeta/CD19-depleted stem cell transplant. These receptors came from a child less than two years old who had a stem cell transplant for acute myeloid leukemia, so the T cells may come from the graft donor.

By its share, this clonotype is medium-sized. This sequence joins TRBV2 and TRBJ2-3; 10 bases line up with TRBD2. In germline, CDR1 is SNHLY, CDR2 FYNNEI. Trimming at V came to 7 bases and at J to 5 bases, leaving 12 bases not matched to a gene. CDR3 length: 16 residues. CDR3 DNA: TGTGCCAGCATTACGGGCCTAGCGGGGGAAAGAGATACGCAGTATTTT. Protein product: CASITGLAGERDTQYF.

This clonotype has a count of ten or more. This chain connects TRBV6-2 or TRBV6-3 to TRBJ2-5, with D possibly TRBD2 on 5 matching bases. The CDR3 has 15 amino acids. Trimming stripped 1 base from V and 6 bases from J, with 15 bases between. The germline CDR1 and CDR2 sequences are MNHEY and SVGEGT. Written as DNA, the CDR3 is TGTGCCAGCAGTTACTACCTCAGCGGTCTCAAGACCCAGTACTTC. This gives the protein CASSYYLSGLKTQYF.

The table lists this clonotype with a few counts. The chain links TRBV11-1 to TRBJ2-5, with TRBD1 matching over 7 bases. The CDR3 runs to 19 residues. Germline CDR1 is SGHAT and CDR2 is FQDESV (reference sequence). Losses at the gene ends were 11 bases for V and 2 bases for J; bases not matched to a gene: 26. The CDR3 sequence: CAGGLSGTETIATQETQYF. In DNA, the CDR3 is TGTGCCGGTGGCCTCTCCGGGACAGAAACGATAGCCACTCAAGAGACCCAGTACTTC.

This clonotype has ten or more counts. The CDR3 coding sequence is TGTGCCAGCAGTTCACACTATGGCTACACCTTC. Amino acid sequence: CASSSHYGYTF. This chain links TRBV12-3 or TRBV12-4 with TRBJ1-2; D is unresolved. This CDR3 comprises 11 residues. The germline V and J ends were trimmed by 4 bases and 3 bases, with 3 bases remaining between them.

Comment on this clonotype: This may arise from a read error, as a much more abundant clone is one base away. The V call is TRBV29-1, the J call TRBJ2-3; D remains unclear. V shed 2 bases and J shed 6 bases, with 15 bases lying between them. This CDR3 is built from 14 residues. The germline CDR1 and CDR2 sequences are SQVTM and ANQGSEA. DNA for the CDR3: TGCAGCGTTGAACCCACACGAGAGAGGGATACGCAGTATTTT. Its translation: CSVEPTRERDTQYF.

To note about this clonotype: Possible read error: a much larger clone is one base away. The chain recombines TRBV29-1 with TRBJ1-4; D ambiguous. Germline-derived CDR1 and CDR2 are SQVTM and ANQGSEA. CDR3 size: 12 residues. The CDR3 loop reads CSVWDPTGKLCF. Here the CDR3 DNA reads TGCAGCGTCTGGGATCCAACGGGAAAACTGTGTTTT.

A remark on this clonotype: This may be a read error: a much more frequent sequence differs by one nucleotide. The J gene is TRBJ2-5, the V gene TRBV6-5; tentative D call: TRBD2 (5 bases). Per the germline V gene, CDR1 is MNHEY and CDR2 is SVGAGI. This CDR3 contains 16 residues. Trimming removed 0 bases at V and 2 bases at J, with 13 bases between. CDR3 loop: CASSYSGGSHQETQYF. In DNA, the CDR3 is TGTGCCAGCAGTTACTCGGGCGGGTCTCATCAAGAGACCCAGTACTTC.

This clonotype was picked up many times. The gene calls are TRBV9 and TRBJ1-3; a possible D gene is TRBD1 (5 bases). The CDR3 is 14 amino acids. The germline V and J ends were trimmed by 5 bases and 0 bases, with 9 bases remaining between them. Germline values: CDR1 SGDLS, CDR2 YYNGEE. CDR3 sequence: CASRSGGSGNTIYF. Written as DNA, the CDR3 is TGTGCCAGCAGATCGGGGGGCTCTGGAAACACCATATATTTT. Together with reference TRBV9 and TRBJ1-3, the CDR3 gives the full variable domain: DSGVTQTPKHLITATGQRVTLRCSPRSGDLSVYWYQQSLDQGLQFLIQYYNGEERAKGNILERFSAQQFPDLHSELNLSSLELGDSALYFCASRSGGSGNTIYFGEGSWLTVV.

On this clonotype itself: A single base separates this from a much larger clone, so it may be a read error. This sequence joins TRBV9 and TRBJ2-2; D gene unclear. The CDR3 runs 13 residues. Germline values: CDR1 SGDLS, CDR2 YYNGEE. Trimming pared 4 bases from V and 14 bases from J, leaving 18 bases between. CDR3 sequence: CASSPVPSLDLFF. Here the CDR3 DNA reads TGTGCCAGCAGCCCTGTCCCTTCACTGGATCTGTTTTTT.

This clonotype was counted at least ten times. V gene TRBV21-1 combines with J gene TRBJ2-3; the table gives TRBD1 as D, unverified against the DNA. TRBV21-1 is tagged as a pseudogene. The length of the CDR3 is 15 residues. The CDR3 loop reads CASSARTASTDTQYF. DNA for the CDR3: TGTGCCAGCAGCGCCCGGACGGCAAGCACAGATACGCAGTATTTT.

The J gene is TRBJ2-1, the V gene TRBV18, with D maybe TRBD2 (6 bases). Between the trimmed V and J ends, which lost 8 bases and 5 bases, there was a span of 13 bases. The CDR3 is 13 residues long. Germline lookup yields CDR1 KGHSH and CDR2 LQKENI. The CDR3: CASQSTRHNEQFF. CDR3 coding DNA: TGTGCCAGCCAGTCGACTAGACACAATGAGCAGTTCTTC.

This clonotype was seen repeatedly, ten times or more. CDR3 region: CAREVGETQYF. The CDR3 region has the DNA TGTGCCAGGGAAGTTGGAGAGACCCAGTACTTC. The chain is built from TRBV7-9 and TRBJ2-5, with no clear D. Trimming pared 9 bases from V and 4 bases from J, leaving 9 bases between. The CDR3 length is 11 residues. Germline-derived CDR1 and CDR2 are SEHNR and FQNEAQ (reference sequence).

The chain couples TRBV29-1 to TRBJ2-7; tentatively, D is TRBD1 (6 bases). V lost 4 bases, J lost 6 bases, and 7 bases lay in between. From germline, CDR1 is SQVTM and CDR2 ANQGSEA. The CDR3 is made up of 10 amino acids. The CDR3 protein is CSVAQGEQYF. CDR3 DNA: TGCAGCGTTGCACAGGGCGAGCAGTACTTC.

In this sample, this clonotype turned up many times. The DNA of the CDR3 is TGTGCCAGCAGCCCCCTCGACAGGTTCCCCACCGGGGAGCTGTTTTTT. Encoded protein: CASSPLDRFPTGELFF. The chain is built from TRBV7-7 and TRBJ2-2, with a weak D call TRBD1 (6 bases). Trimming took off 5 bases at V and 4 bases at J, with 17 bases between the two ends. CDR1 is SSHAT, CDR2 FNYEAQ, per germline (reference sequence). The CDR3 has 16 amino acids.

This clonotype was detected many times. The CDR3 region is CASSFGGYEQYF. CDR3 in DNA: TGTGCCAGCAGCTTCGGGGGTTACGAGCAGTACTTC. This sequence joins TRBV12-3 or TRBV12-4 and TRBJ2-7; tentatively, D is TRBD2 (6 bases). The CDR3 loop spans 12 amino acids. V dropped 6 bases and J dropped 4 bases, with 10 bases sitting between them.

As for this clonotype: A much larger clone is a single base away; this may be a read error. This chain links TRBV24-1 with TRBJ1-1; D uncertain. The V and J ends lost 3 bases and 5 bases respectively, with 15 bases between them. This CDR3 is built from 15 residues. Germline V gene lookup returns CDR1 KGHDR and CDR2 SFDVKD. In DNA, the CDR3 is TGTGCCACCAGTGATGGTACGGGAGCCGGAACTGAAGCTTTCTTT. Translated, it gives CATSDGTGAGTEAFF.

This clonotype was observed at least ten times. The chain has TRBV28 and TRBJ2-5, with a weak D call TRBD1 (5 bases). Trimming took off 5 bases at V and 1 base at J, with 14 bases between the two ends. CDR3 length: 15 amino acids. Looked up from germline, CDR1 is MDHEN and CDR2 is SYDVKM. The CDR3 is CASSLTASPQETQYF. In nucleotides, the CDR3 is TGTGCCAGCAGTCTGACAGCCTCTCCCCAAGAGACCCAGTACTTC.

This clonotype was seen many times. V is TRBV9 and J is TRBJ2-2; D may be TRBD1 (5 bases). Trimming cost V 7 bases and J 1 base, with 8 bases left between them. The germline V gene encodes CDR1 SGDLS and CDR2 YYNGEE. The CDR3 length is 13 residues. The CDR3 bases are TGTGCCAGCGTCAGGGAGAACACCGGGGAGCTGTTTTTT. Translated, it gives CASVRENTGELFF. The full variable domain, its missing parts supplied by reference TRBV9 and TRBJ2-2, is DSGVTQTPKHLITATGQRVTLRCSPRSGDLSVYWYQQSLDQGLQFLIQYYNGEERAKGNILERFSAQQFPDLHSELNLSSLELGDSALYFCASVRENTGELFFGEGSRLTVL.

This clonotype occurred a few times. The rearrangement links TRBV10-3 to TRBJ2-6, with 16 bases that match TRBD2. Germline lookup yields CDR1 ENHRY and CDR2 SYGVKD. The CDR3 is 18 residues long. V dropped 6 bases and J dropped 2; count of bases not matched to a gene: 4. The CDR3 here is CAISPGLAGGPGANVLTF. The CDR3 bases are TGTGCCATCAGCCCGGGACTAGCGGGGGGGCCTGGGGCCAACGTCCTGACTTTC.

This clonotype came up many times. In nucleotides, the CDR3 is TGTGCCAGCAGTTACGGCAGGGGGAAGACGGGAATCGGGACCCAGTACTTC. This codes for CASSYGRGKTGIGTQYF. The chain uses TRBV6-5 and TRBJ2-5, with TRBD1 matching 7 bases. J gave up 7 bases and V 2 bases, and 16 bases lay outside the gene matches. CDR3 length: 17 residues. The germline gives CDR1 MNHEY, CDR2 SVGAGI.

CDR3 amino acids: CASRKVLGGTGELFF. CDR3 nucleotides: TGTGCCAGCAGGAAGGTCCTGGGTGGCACCGGGGAGCTGTTTTTT. This sequence joins TRBV7-6 and TRBJ2-2; D not certain. The V gene's germline CDR1 is SGHVS and CDR2 FNYEAQ. The CDR3 is 15 residues long. The ends were cut back, 6 bases at V and 4 bases at J, with 15 bases in the middle.

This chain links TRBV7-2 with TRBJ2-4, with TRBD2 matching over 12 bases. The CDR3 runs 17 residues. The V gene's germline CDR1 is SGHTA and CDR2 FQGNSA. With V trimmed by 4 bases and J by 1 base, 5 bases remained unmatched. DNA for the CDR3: TGTGCCAGCAGCTCCTCCACTAGCGGGAGGGCCAAAAACATTCAGTACTTC. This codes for CASSSSTSGRAKNIQYF. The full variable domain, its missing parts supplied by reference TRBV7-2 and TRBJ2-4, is GAGVSQSPSNKVTEKGKDVELRCDPISGHTALYWYRQSLGQGLEFLIYFQGNSAPDKSGLPSDRFSAERTGGSVSTLTIQRTQQEDSAVYLCASSSSTSGRAKNIQYFGAGTRLSVL.

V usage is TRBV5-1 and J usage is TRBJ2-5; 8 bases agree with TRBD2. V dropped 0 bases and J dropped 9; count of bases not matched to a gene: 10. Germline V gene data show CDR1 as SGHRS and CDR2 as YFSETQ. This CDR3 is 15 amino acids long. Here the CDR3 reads CASSLVSGGGSAQYF. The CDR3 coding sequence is TGCGCCAGCAGCTTGGTATCAGGCGGGGGGAGCGCCCAGTACTTC. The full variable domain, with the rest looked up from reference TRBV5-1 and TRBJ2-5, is KAGVTQTPRYLIKTRGQQVTLSCSPISGHRSVSWYQQTPGQGLQFLFEYFSETQRNKGNFPGRFSGRQFSNSRSEMNVSTLELGDSALYLCASSLVSGGGSAQYFGPGTRLLVL.

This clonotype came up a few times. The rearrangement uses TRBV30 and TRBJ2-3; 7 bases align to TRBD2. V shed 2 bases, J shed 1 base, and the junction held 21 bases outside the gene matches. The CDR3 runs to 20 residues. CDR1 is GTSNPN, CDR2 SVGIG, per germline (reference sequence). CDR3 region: CAWSLSPRRRLAPCTDTQYF. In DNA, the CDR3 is TGTGCCTGGAGTCTCAGCCCAAGGAGAAGACTAGCACCTTGCACAGATACGCAGTATTTT.

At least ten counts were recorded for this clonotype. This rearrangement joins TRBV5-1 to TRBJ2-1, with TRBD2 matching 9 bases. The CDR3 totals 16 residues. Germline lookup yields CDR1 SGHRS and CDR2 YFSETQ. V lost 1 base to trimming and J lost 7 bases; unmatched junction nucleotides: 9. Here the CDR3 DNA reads TGCGCCAGCAGCTTGCGTTCAGCGGGGGGAGGAAATGAGCAGTTCTTC. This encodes CASSLRSAGGGNEQFF. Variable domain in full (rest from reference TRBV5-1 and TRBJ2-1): KAGVTQTPRYLIKTRGQQVTLSCSPISGHRSVSWYQQTPGQGLQFLFEYFSETQRNKGNFPGRFSGRQFSNSRSEMNVSTLELGDSALYLCASSLRSAGGGNEQFFGPGTRLTVL.